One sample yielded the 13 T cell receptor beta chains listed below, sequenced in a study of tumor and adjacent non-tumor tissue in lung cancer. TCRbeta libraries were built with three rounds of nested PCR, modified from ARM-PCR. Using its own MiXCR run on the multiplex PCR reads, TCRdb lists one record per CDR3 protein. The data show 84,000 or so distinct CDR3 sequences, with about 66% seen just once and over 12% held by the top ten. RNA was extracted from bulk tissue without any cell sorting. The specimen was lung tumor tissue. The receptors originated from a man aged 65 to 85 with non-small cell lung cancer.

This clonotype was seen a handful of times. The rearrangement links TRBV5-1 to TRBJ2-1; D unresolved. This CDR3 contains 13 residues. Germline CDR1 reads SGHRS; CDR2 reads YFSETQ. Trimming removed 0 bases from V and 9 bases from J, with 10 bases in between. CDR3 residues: CASSLVRGSEQFF. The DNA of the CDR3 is TGCGCCAGCAGCTTGGTGAGAGGTAGTGAGCAGTTCTTC.

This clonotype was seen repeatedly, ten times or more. The CDR3 sequence is CASSEPSANYGYTF. DNA for the CDR3: TGCGCCAGCAGTGAACCTTCGGCTAACTATGGCTACACCTTC. J is TRBJ1-2 and V is TRBV10-2; D remains unclear. Per germline, CDR1 WSHSY and CDR2 SAAADI. This CDR3 comprises 14 residues. Between the trimmed V and J ends, which lost 3 bases and 0 bases, there was a span of 8 bases.

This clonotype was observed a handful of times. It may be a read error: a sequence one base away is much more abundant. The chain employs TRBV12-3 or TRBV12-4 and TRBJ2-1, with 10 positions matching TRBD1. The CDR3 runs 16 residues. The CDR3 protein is CAGSLPGQGGPGEQFF. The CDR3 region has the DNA TGTGCCGGCAGTTTGCCCGGACAGGGGGGCCCCGGGGAGCAGTTCTTC.

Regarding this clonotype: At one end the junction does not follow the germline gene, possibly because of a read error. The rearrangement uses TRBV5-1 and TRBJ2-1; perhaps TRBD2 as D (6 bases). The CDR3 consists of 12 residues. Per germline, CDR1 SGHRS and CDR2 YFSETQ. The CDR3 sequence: CVSSSAGFEQFF. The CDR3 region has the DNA TGTGTCAGCAGCTCGGCGGGATTCGAGCAGTTCTTC. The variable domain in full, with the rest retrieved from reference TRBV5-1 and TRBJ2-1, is KAGVTQTPRYLIKTRGQQVTLSCSPISGHRSVSWYQQTPGQGLQFLFEYFSETQRNKGNFPGRFSGRQFSNSRSEMNVSTLELGDSALYLCVSSSAGFEQFFGPGTRLTVL.

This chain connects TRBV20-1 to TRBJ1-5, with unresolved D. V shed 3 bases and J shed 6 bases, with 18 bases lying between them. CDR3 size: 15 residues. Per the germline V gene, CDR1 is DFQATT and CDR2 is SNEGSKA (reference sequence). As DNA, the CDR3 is TGCAGTGCTAGCGCTACCCGGGTAGGGCGTCAGCCCCAGCATTTT. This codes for CSASATRVGRQPQHF.

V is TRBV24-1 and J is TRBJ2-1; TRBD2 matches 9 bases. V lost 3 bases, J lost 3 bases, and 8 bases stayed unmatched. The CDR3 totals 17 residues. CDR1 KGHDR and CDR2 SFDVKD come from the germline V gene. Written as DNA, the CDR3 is TGTGCCACCAGTGATGTAGCGGGAGTGTCTAGCTACAATGAGCAGTTCTTC. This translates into CATSDVAGVSSYNEQFF.

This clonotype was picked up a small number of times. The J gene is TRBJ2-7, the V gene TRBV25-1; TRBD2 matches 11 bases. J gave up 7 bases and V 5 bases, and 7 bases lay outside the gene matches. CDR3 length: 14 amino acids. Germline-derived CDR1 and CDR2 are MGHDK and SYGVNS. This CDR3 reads CASSLAGGPEEQYF. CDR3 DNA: TGTGCCAGCAGTTTAGCGGGGGGGCCTGAAGAGCAGTACTTC.

CDR3 loop: CASIRQGHKTQYF. The CDR3 bases are TGTGCCAGTATCCGACAGGGCCACAAGACCCAGTACTTC. The rearrangement uses TRBV6-1 and TRBJ2-5; TRBD1 matches at 7 bases. The CDR3 totals 13 residues. CDR1 and CDR2 (germline): MNHNS, SASEGT. V lost 9 bases to trimming and J lost 6 bases; unmatched junction nucleotides: 10.

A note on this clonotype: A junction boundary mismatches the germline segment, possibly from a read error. The DNA for the CDR3 is TGTGCCAACAGCTTGGTCGACAGGGGACTGGGAGAGACCCAGTACTTC. It codes for CANSLVDRGLGETQYF. The chain is built from TRBV11-2 and TRBJ2-5, with 8 bases aligning to TRBD1. Germline CDR1 SGHAT, CDR2 FQNNGV. The CDR3 is made up of 16 amino acids.

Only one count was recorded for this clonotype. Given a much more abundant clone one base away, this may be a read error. CDR3 sequence (DNA): TGCAACGTTCCACAGGGATCCTATGGCTACACCTTC. Protein product: CNVPQGSYGYTF. The gene calls are TRBV29-1 and TRBJ1-2, with a tentative D call TRBD1 (6 bases). The CDR3 is 12 residues long. The germline V gene encodes CDR1 SQVTM and CDR2 ANQGSEA.

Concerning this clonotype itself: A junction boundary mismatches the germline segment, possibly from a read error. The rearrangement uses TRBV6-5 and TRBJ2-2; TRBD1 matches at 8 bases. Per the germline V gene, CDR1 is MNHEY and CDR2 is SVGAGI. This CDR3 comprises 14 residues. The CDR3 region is CASSEQGAAGELFF. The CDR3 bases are TGTGCAAGCAGTGAGCAGGGGGCCGCCGGGGAGTTGTTTTTT.

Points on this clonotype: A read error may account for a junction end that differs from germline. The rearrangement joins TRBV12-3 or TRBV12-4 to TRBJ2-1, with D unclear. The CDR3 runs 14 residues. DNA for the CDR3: TGTACCAGCAGGCCAGCCGAGTCCTACAATGAGCAGTTCTTC. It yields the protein CTSRPAESYNEQFF.

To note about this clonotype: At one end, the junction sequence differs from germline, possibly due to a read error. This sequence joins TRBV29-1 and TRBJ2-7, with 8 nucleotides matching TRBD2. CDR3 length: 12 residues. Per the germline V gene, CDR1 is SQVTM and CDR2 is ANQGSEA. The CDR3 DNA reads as TGCACCATTCGGCGGGGGGTATACGAGCAGTATTTC. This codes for CTIRRGVYEQYF.